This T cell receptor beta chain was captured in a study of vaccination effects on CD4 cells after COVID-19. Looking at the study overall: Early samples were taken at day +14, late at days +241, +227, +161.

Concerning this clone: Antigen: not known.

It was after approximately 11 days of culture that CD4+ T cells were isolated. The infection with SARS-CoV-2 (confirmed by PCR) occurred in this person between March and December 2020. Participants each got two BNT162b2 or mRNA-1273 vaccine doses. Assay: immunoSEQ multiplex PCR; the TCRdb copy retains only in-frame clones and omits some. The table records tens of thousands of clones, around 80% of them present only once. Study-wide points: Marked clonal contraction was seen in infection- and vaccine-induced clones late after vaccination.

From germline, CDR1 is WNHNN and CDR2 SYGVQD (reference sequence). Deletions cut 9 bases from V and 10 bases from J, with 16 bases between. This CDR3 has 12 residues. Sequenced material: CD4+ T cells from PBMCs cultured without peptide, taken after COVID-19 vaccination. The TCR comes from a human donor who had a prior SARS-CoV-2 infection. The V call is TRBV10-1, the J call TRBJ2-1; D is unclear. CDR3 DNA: TGCGCCAGGGAGAACTGGAGACGGGAGCAGTTCTTC. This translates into CARENWRREQFF.